A single TCR beta chain is shown here with its context. CDR3 length: 13 residues. Trimming cost V 5 bases and J 5 bases, with 12 bases left between them. TCRdb recomputed calls from the 5' RACE reads with MiXCR, one row per CDR3 protein. The table includes 300,000 to 400,000 distinct CDR3 sequences, more than 20% detected once. The data belong to a study of CD8 T cells in ankylosing spondylitis. Sequencing input: blood, either unsorted or a sorted T cell fraction (not recorded which). The chain uses TRBV12-3 or TRBV12-4 and TRBJ2-5, with D hard to call. This TCR derives from a male donor with ankylosing spondylitis or in good health (not recorded which). The CDR3, as DNA: TGTGCCAGCAGTCAGACGGGCTGGGAGACCCAGTACTTC. Protein: CASSQTGWETQYF.